This TCR beta chain was sequenced in a study of cytomegalovirus exposure and HLA in healthy donors (dated by TCRdb to about 2017). About the investigation overall: A later analysis indicated that the 100 to 150 validation repertoires were generated on the platform also employed for the roughly 650 repertoires of the first cohort. To predict cytomegalovirus infection status, the study brought together high-throughput TCR immunosequencing, statistical association of individual TCRs with disease status, and machine learning. The study aimed to test whether cataloging public T cell receptors could reveal signatures of past pathogen exposure. In addition to the first cohort of 666 subjects, a separate validation cohort of under 150 different subjects was used.

About this clone itself: The antigen it recognizes is unknown. Base qualities are not provided; no much larger clone lies one nucleotide away.

Libraries were built with the immunoSEQ multiplex PCR assay. On the study's bioinformatics: A statistical classification framework was developed to diagnose cytomegalovirus status using the catalog of TCR beta chain sequences. TCRdb took over this immuneACCESS table, retaining in-frame rearrangements with V and J assigned. Such tables are incomplete; in checked studies, under half of the missing clones stem from an unresolved V gene, and the remainder is unexplained. Clone size and the V and J calls come from that table; the DNA yielded D and trimming. This sample holds roughly 60,000 clones; roughly nine tenths were observed only once. The biggest ten clones account for 2.2% of the sample. Overall results and qualifications from the work: The validation cohort had no HLA typing available for a later analysis, so co-occurrence within that cohort was assessed over all 130 or so repertoires. The authors suggested that the approach could potentially be generalized to other disease states and immunological phenotypes. Across donors, most TCR sequences were observed very rarely, whereas some public TCRs were present in many individuals. The classifier was reported to diagnose cytomegalovirus status with high specificity and sensitivity in both the original cohort and the validation cohort. A total of 150 or so TCR beta chains were listed by the study as associated with cytomegalovirus. Of the cluster scores, 90% to 95% were above 0 in a later analysis, which found that TCRs clustered in the first cohort also tended to co-occur in the 110 or so validation repertoires. A few of the identified cytomegalovirus-associated TCR beta chains were confirmed in vitro to be specific for cytomegalovirus antigens.

Donors formed part of the validation cohort, which comprised 120 subjects and was distinct from the first cohort of 670 or so subjects. V was cut back by 5 bases and J by 8 bases, leaving a gap of 18 bases between them. From a lookup of the germline V gene, CDR1 and CDR2 are MNHEY and SVGAGI. Counted from cysteine to phenylalanine, this CDR3 has 14 amino acids. Of the read, only the CDR3 DNA is kept; its 42 bases are in frame from base 1. The sequence came from a woman younger than 45 in good health and CMV-seronegative. Sequenced: PBMCs. The chain uses TRBV6-5 and TRBJ1-2, with a weak D call of TRBD1 (5 bases match). The sequence in DNA is TGTGCCAGCAGTATTGTAAGCGGGGCGGGAGGCTACACCTTC. Its amino acids are CASSIVSGAGGYTF.